The source of this TCR beta chain is a study of memory CD4+ T cells and cytomegalovirus serostatus (dated by TCRdb to the late 2010s). Describing the broader study: The approximately 35 healthy Belgian adults in the cohort included 9 who were CMV seropositive and 24 who were CMV seronegative. CD4+ memory TCRbeta repertoires of a Belgian cohort with known cytomegalovirus serostatus were sequenced in order to replicate a published TCR-based CMV serostatus classifier.

Genomic DNA was extracted from sorted cells with the Quick-DNA Microprep Kit. TCRbeta DNA was amplified with the immunoSEQ hsTCRbeta kit following the manufacturer's protocol. An Illumina MiSeq instrument was used to sequence the TCRbeta libraries. The original methods were these. Once out-of-frame sequences had been removed, millions of distinct TCRbeta sequences were left, which works out to an average of roughly 72,000 per individual. Each individual was scored using the number of 150 to 200 previously reported CMV-associated TCRbeta sequences that the individual carried and the total number of productive distinct TCRbeta sequences. A beta-binomial model was reimplemented in Python, and scikit-learn random forests with default parameters were trained on US cohort data. Classifier performance on the Belgian cohort was summarized as median AUC with percentile confidence intervals calculated over 10,000 bootstrap iterations. TCRdb re-hosts the immuneACCESS table, in-frame sequences only. Its copies lack some clones; in the studies checked, an unresolved V gene accounts for under half of them, and the cause for the rest is not known. V, J and clone size reflect that table, while D and trimming were determined from the DNA. The sample includes about 25,000 clones, with 70% to 85% observed a single time. In total, the top ten clones hold about 1% of the sample.

A word on this clone: Its antigen is still unknown. One base away there is no much larger clone; base qualities are not given.

Per the germline V gene, SQVTM is the CDR1 and ANQGSEA is the CDR2. From cysteine to phenylalanine, the CDR3 is 12 amino acids long. Only the CDR3 DNA stays, 36 bases, in frame from base 1. V is clipped by 5 bases and J by 7 bases, and the sequence between their germline boundaries is 12 bases long. Study-wide conclusions, independent of this receptor: The results were interpreted as suggesting that the CMV-associated TCR signature is mostly present in the CD4+ memory repertoire. For predicting CMV serostatus, the median bootstrapped AUC was about 0.96 using the original framework and 0.91 using a US-trained random forest. Among the 150 or so previously reported CMV-associated TCRbeta sequences, some 69 showed up in the CD4+ memory repertoires, with each one found in between one and five individuals. On the Belgian cohort, the classifier built on the original framework reached a median bootstrapped AUC of approximately 0.95, with a 95% CI of 0.76-1.00. Unlike the original study, which covered naive and memory CD4+ and CD8+ populations, the Belgian study sequenced only CD4+CD45RO+ memory cells.

A FACSAria II was used to sort memory CD4+ T cells, defined as single viable CD3+CD4+CD8-CD45RO+ cells. To determine CMV serostatus, a Roche Elecsys assay was used that detects serum IgG against CMV pp150, pp28, p38 and p52. After thawing, total CD4+ T cells were enriched by positive selection with CD4 magnetic microbeads. Samples originated from another study that specifically interrogated the CD4+ T cell memory repertoire. Peripheral blood mononuclear cells were isolated and cryopreserved according to standard operating procedures, and serum was stored at -80 degrees C. Staining used CD3-PerCP (BW264/56), CD4-APC (RPA-T4), CD45RO-PE (UCHT1) and CD8-Pacific Orange (3B5) antibodies, with Sytox blue excluding non-viable cells.

Here the chain combines TRBV29-1 and TRBJ2-1; the D gene lacks a confident call. The clonotype originates from an adult in good health and CMV-seronegative. Sequenced input: memory CD4+ T cells from blood. The CDR3 protein sequence reads: CSVTRMVNEQFF. The nucleotide sequence reads TGCAGCGTTACACGGATGGTTAATGAGCAGTTCTTC.